The 3 T cell receptor delta chains presented below share a single source sample, sequenced in a study of gamma-delta T cells after stem cell transplantation. TCRdb re-analyzed the RT-PCR reads via CATT. This sample has under 4,000 delta-chain clones, with 9.5% to 13% found just once. Material: gamma-delta T cells. These receptors were taken from a human donor. It is not recorded whose cells these are; they may come from a transplant donor.

As regards this clone: Other nucleotide sequences from this sample produce the same CDR3. V is TRDV2 and J is TRDJ2; 8 nucleotides match TRDD3. V lost 2 bases to trimming and J lost 3 bases; unmatched junction nucleotides: 7. This CDR3 contains 16 residues. Per the germline V gene, CDR1 is GEAIGNYY and CDR2 is EKD. CDR3 residues: CACDILGDTVTAQLFF. In nucleotides, the CDR3 is TGTGCCTGTGACATACTAGGGGATACAGTGACAGCACAACTCTTCTTT.

J is TRDJ1 and V is TRDV3, with 12 bases matching TRDD3. TCRdb offers no J gene call, so here the DNA was matched to germline to obtain one. There are 17 residues in the CDR3. Germline loops: CDR1 TVYSNPD, CDR2 GDNSRS (reference sequence). Trimming at V came to 1 base and at J to 0 bases, leaving 9 bases not matched to a gene. Here the CDR3 DNA reads TGTGCCTTTAAGTATACTGGGGGATACTACTACACCGATAAACTCATCTTT. It yields the protein CAFKYTGGYYYTDKLIF.

The V and J genes are TRDV1 and TRDJ2, with TRDD3 matching over 9 bases. CDR3 length equals 17 residues. The V segment lost 0 bases and the J segment 8 bases; nucleotides outside the gene matches: 10. Germline V gives CDR1 TSWWSYY, CDR2 QGS. The CDR3 is CALGELRGGIPRAQLFF. The CDR3 coding sequence is TGTGCTCTTGGGGAACTACGCGGGGGGATACCTAGGGCACAACTCTTCTTT.